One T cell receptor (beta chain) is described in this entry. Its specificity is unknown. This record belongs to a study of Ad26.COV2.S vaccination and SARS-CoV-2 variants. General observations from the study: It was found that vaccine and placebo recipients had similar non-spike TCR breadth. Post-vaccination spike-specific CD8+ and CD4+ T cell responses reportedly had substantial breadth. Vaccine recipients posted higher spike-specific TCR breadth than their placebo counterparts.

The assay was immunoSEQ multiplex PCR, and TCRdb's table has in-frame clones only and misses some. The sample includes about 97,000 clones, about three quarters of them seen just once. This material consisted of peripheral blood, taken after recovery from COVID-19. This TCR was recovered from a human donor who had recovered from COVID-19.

The CDR3 nucleotides read TGCGCCAGCCTAGACCCTTCCCAGAACACTGAAGCTTTCTTT. Its protein is CASLDPSQNTEAFF. The rearrangement links TRBV5-1 to TRBJ1-1; D unclear. Per germline, CDR1 SGHRS and CDR2 YFSETQ. There are 14 residues in the CDR3. Trimming shortened V by 7 bases and J by 1 base, and 14 bases separated the two germline ends.